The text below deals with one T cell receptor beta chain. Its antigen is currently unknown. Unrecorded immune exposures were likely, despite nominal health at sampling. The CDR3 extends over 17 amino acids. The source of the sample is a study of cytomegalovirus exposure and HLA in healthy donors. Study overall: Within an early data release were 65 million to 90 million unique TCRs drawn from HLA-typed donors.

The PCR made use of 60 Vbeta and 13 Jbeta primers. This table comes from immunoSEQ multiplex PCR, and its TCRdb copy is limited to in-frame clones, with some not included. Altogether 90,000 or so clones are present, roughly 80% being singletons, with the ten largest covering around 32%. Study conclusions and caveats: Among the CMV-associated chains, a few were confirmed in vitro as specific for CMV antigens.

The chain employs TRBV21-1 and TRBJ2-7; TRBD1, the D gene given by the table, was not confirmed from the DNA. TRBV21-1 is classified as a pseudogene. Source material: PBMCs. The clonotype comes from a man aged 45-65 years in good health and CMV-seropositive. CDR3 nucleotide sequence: TGTGCCAGCAGCAAAGTGAAGGAACAGGGAAGAATCTACGAGCAGTACTTC. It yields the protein CASSKVKEQGRIYEQYF.